This T cell receptor beta chain comes out of a study of graft-versus-host responses after intestinal transplantation. Looking at the study overall: All recipients were transplanted with multivisceral, liver-intestinal, or isolated intestinal grafts. Once they had received anti-thymocyte globulin induction, all recipients took tacrolimus and steroids for about 3 years.

With respect to this clone: The target antigen is unknown.

Points from the study as a whole: Researchers found peak circulating GvH clone levels linked to early post-transplant HvG declines. GvH clones detected in recipient marrow included some appearing first in ileum or blood.

Here immunoSEQ multiplex PCR was the method, and the copy in TCRdb shows in-frame clones only, minus some. This table has 15,000 to 20,000 clones, approximately 95% appearing once. V lost 2 bases to trimming and J lost 7 bases, with 9 bases between them. Germline V gene data show CDR1 as MDHEN and CDR2 as SYDVKM. This CDR3 comprises 14 residues. This sequence joins TRBV28 and TRBJ1-6; the D gene is possibly TRBD1 (6 bases). This TCR was sampled from a human patient who received an intestinal transplant, so some T cells may come from the graft donor. This specimen was PBMCs, taken 23 days after intestinal transplant. The CDR3 loop is CASSLTGKNSPLHF. The CDR3 DNA follows: TGTGCCAGCAGTTTAACAGGGAAGAATTCACCCCTCCACTTT.